This T cell receptor (beta chain) was identified during a study of T-cell reconstitution after alpha-beta-depleted transplantation in children (TCRdb year 2016). For the study in its entirety: The study quantitatively tracked T-cell immune reconstitution after TCRalphabeta/CD19-depleted allogeneic hematopoietic cell transplantation in children using TCR repertoire profiling.

Based on the germline V gene, the CDR1 and CDR2 sequences are SQVTM and ANQGSEA. The CDR3 contains 14 residues, cysteine and phenylalanine counted. Just the 42-base CDR3 DNA is kept, in frame starting at base 1. V loses 2 bases, J loses 3 bases, and the germline ends lie 13 bases apart. The library was made by PCR. Sequencing relied on an Illumina HiSeq 2500. To normalize quantification of the TCRbeta repertoire, the TCR libraries were built with molecular barcoding that relied on unique molecular identifiers. The raw public data were reprocessed by TCRdb itself: fastp quality trimming at Q25, MiXCR clonotype calling, in-frame beta chains only. A single entry per CDR3 protein holds the most common genes and DNA from its merged rows. The sample profile shows some 590,000 distinct CDR3 sequences; roughly 10% of them were found once. The biggest ten clones account for less than 5% of the sample. This clonotype was seen more than once but under ten times. Its antigen has not been determined. Base qualities are not recorded, but no much larger clone differs from it by a single base.

The sample here was PBMCs from the stem cell graft donor, taken from the stem cell graft. The receptor was isolated from a human donor who donated a stem cell graft to a child with acute myeloid leukemia. Here the chain combines TRBV29-1 and TRBJ1-1, and the D gene may be TRBD1, 5 bases matching. The CDR3 corresponds to CSVESQGRDTEAFF. The DNA sequence follows: TGCAGCGTTGAATCGCAGGGTAGGGACACTGAAGCTTTCTTT.